This entry is about one T cell receptor beta chain. Germline V gene data show CDR1 as MNHEY and CDR2 as SMNVEV (reference sequence). The V gene end was trimmed by 3 bases and the J gene end by 0 bases; junction bases not matched to a gene: 3. The CDR3 covers 16 residues. The data originate from a study of technical replicates of blood from a few donors. Data came from immunoSEQ multiplex PCR; TCRdb stores just in-frame clones and leaves some out. Of tens of thousands of clones in the sample, 90% to 95% are singletons; the top ten hold roughly 0.37%. The sample comprised T cells isolated from PBMCs. The source is a human donor in good health. The chain employs TRBV27 and TRBJ1-1; 11 nucleotides match TRBD1. The chain's CDR3 is CASSLGTGGMNTEAFF. The CDR3 DNA reads as TGTGCCAGCAGTTTGGGGACAGGGGGGATGAACACTGAAGCTTTCTTT.